A selection of T cell receptor beta chains follows, all from one sample in a study of T cell repertoires in cytomegalovirus infection. Their antigens remain unidentified. MiXCR, run by TCRdb on the reads, gives a single entry per CDR3 protein. The top ten hold 13% of the sample, which has approximately 1,000,000 distinct CDR3 sequences, approximately 33% seen once. The sample here was cultured CD8+ T cells from PBMCs, taken from culture after CMV antigen stimulation. The receptors were sampled from a human donor in good health (CMV status not recorded). Some clones in this sample may be carry-over from other donors' samples. Both conserved end residues are part of each CDR3. A D gene is named only where the DNA matches it firmly. Not all rows give a size; the values are once, few, many and, for expanded clones, a class.

D,J,V,size,CDR3,DNA
TRBD2,TRBJ2-7,TRBV19,.,CATGPPGGGSYEQYF,TGTGCCACCGGGCCCCCAGGCGGGGGCTCCTACGAGCAGTACTTC
TRBD1,TRBJ2-4,TRBV2,.,CASSEGTGSIQYF,TGTGCCAGCAGTGAAGGGACAGGGTCCATTCAGTACTTC
TRBD2,TRBJ2-3,TRBV19,.,CASSSWTSGTDTQYF,TGTGCCAGTAGTAGCTGGACTAGCGGCACAGATACGCAGTATTTT
TRBD2,TRBJ2-1,TRBV5-4,.,CASSLEAGVEQFF,TGTGCCAGCAGCTTGGAAGCGGGGGTTGAGCAGTTCTTC
TRBD1,TRBJ1-1,TRBV7-4,.,CASSTRQGAPSTEAFF,TGTGCCAGCAGCACCAGACAGGGGGCACCGAGCACTGAAGCTTTCTTT
TRBD2,TRBJ2-1,TRBV19,.,CASSPSGGSDEQFF,TGTGCCAGTAGTCCTAGCGGGGGGTCCGATGAGCAGTTCTTC
.,TRBJ2-2,TRBV4-3,.,CASQLGPRKNTGELFF,TGCGCCAGCCAGCTCGGCCCGCGAAAGAACACCGGGGAGCTGTTTTTT
.,TRBJ2-7,TRBV4-1,few,CASSLGRASSYEQYF,TGCGCCAGCAGCCTGGGACGGGCTAGCTCCTACGAGCAGTACTTC
.,TRBJ2-2,TRBV27,few,CASSYGADLNTGELFF,TGTGCCAGCAGTTACGGAGCTGACCTGAACACCGGGGAGCTGTTTTTT
.,TRBJ1-2,TRBV2,.,CASSGSPMLGTRFWGGYTF,TGTGCCAGCAGTGGTTCCCCTATGCTTGGGACCCGTTTCTGGGGTGGCTACACCTTC
.,TRBJ1-3,TRBV7-2,many,CASSLEGFGNTIYF,TGTGCCAGCAGCTTAGAAGGGTTCGGAAACACCATATATTTT
.,TRBJ1-5,TRBV7-6,few,CASSSAAGQPQHF,TGTGCTAGCAGCTCAGCGGCCGGGCAGCCCCAGCATTTT
.,TRBJ2-3,TRBV5-4,.,CASSSFTGRTDTQYF,TGTGCCAGCAGCAGTTTTACAGGTCGGACAGATACGCAGTATTTT
.,TRBJ1-5,TRBV20-1,.,CSARVGGTSSNQPQHF,TGCAGTGCTAGAGTTGGCGGGACATCGAGCAATCAGCCCCAGCATTTT
TRBD1,TRBJ1-5,TRBV19,.,CASTPGQNNNQPQHF,TGTGCCAGTACCCCGGGACAGAACAATAATCAGCCCCAGCATTTT
.,TRBJ2-5,TRBV7-8,few,CASSLGVRERQETQYF,TGTGCCAGCAGCTTAGGTGTCAGGGAGCGACAAGAGACCCAGTACTTC
.,TRBJ2-2,TRBV5-1,.,CASSGIRDGELFF,TGCGCCAGCAGCGGCATCCGGGATGGGGAGCTGTTTTTT
TRBD2,TRBJ2-1,TRBV7-3,few,CASSLRASGGAQEQFF,TGTGCCAGCAGCTTAAGGGCTAGCGGGGGGGCTCAGGAGCAGTTCTTC
TRBD1,TRBJ2-3,TRBV4-3,few,CASSRSTGVSTDTQYF,TGCGCCAGCAGCCGATCTACAGGGGTTAGCACAGATACGCAGTATTTT
.,TRBJ1-5,TRBV10-3,few,CAISEARAPLEPQHF,TGTGCCATCAGTGAGGCCAGGGCCCCACTCGAGCCCCAGCATTTT